Following are 29 T cell receptor beta chains from one sample sequenced in a study of a mutant IDH1 vaccine in newly diagnosed glioma. No antigen has been identified for these receptors. Produced via immunoSEQ multiplex PCR; TCRdb's table is partial and in-frame only. The sample shows 35,000 or so clones, about 80% of them seen only once. Time point here: week 11, during vaccination. The study gave 300 ug of mutant IDH1 20-mer peptide per vaccine dose, with topical imiquimod. The sequenced sample was peripheral blood mononuclear cells (PBMCs), obtained from a glioma patient whose treatment included an IDH1 peptide vaccine. All receptors come from a woman aged 25 to 45 with glioma. Some clones in this sample may be carry-over from other donors' samples.

The chain couples TRBV4-1 to TRBJ2-1; a possible D gene is TRBD2 (5 bases). Germline V gives CDR1 MGHRA, CDR2 YSYEKL. Trimming removed 0 bases at V and 0 bases at J, with 12 bases between. The CDR3 contains 17 residues. The CDR3 nucleotides are TGCGCCAGCAGCCAAGATTTAAAAAGCGGCTCCTACAATGAGCAGTTCTTC. Translating it yields CASSQDLKSGSYNEQFF.

The rearrangement uses TRBV29-1 and TRBJ2-2, with D possibly TRBD2 on 5 matching bases. This CDR3 has 13 amino acids. V was pared by 4 bases and J by 2 bases, with 8 bases between. The germline V gene encodes CDR1 SQVTM and CDR2 ANQGSEA. CDR3 bases: TGCAGCGTTGTCGAGGGAAACACCGGGGAGCTGTTTTTT. Its protein product is CSVVEGNTGELFF.

This clone was observed once. The V call is TRBV5-4, the J call TRBJ2-6; D gene ambiguous. V was cut by 6 bases and J by 5 bases, with 21 bases left in between. Germline V gives CDR1 SGHNT, CDR2 YYREEE (reference sequence). The CDR3 sequence is 17 residues long. This CDR3 reads CASIQRVPESRANVLTF. The DNA of the CDR3 is TGTGCCAGCATCCAGCGCGTACCAGAAAGTCGGGCCAACGTCCTGACTTTC. The full variable domain, with the rest looked up from reference TRBV5-4 and TRBJ2-6, is ETGVTQSPTHLIKTRGQQVTLRCSSQSGHNTVSWYQQALGQGPQFIFQYYREEENGRGNFPPRFSGLQFPNYSSELNVNALELDDSALYLCASIQRVPESRANVLTFGAGSRLTVL.

The chain employs TRBV6-5 and TRBJ1-4, with 7 bases aligning to TRBD1. The CDR3 is 14 amino acids. The V segment lost 6 bases and the J segment 5 bases; nucleotides outside the gene matches: 6. Germline V gene lookup returns CDR1 MNHEY and CDR2 SVGAGI. The CDR3: CASRTGQRNEKLFF. As DNA, the CDR3 is TGTGCCAGCAGAACGGGACAGAGGAATGAAAAACTGTTTTTT.

The chain joins TRBV6-4 to TRBJ2-3; 10 nucleotides match TRBD2. Trimming took 2 bases from V and 4 from J; bases not matched to a gene: 0. Germline CDR1 is MRHNA and CDR2 is SNTAGT. The CDR3 has 14 residues. The CDR3: CASSDLAGADTQYF. The CDR3 DNA is TGTGCCAGCAGTGACCTAGCGGGAGCAGATACGCAGTATTTT.

The chain couples TRBV27 to TRBJ2-5; D remains ambiguous. Deletions cut 6 bases from V and 0 bases from J, with 17 bases between. The V gene's germline CDR1 is MNHEY and CDR2 SMNVEV (reference sequence). The CDR3 runs to 16 residues. The DNA of the CDR3 is TGTGCCAGCAGCCCTATGGCCCTTCGGTACCAAGAGACCCAGTACTTC. It codes for CASSPMALRYQETQYF.

The chain employs TRBV12-5 and TRBJ2-7; D ambiguous. This CDR3 region has 10 residues. Germline CDR1 LGHNT, CDR2 FRNRAP. Trimming removed 8 bases at V and 6 bases at J, with 8 bases between. CDR3 nucleotide sequence: TGTGCTAGTACCAGTGGCGAGCAGTACTTC. It yields the protein CASTSGEQYF.

The rearrangement joins TRBV18 to TRBJ2-2; D is perhaps TRBD2 (5 bases). Germline loops: CDR1 KGHSH, CDR2 LQKENI. Between the trimmed V and J ends, which lost 5 bases and 1 base, there was a span of 14 bases. This CDR3 region has 16 residues. CDR3 loop: CASSLLAAQNTGELFF. CDR3 bases: TGTGCCAGCTCATTGCTAGCTGCGCAGAACACCGGGGAGCTGTTTTTT. The full variable domain, in which reference TRBV18 and TRBJ2-2 provide the parts outside the CDR3, is NAGVMQNPRHLVRRRGQEARLRCSPMKGHSHVYWYRQLPEEGLKFMVYLQKENIIDESGMPKERFSAEFPKEGPSILRIQQVVRGDSAAYFCASSLLAAQNTGELFFGEGSRLTVL.

The chain couples TRBV7-2 to TRBJ1-2; D uncertain. Germline CDR1 reads SGHTA; CDR2 reads FQGNSA. The CDR3 covers 13 residues. V dropped 1 base and J dropped 8 bases, with 11 bases sitting between them. CDR3 sequence reads: CASSLGVGNGYTF. CDR3 nucleotide sequence: TGTGCCAGCAGCTTAGGAGTAGGGAACGGCTACACCTTC.

There are a few counts of this clone. The rearrangement joins TRBV4-2 to TRBJ1-1, with D uncertain. CDR3 length: 14 residues. Germline lookup yields CDR1 LGHNA and CDR2 YNFKEQ. Trimming removed 1 base at V and 2 bases at J, with 8 bases between. The CDR3 nucleotides read TGTGCCAGCAGCCAAGGGGCGCGAAACACTGAAGCTTTCTTT. Encoded protein: CASSQGARNTEAFF.

The J gene is TRBJ1-4, the V gene TRBV14; maybe TRBD1 (5 bases). CDR1 and CDR2 from the germline V gene are SGHDN and FVKESK. The CDR3 is 15 residues long. Trimming took off 1 base at V and 6 bases at J, with 12 bases between the two ends. DNA for the CDR3: TGTGCCAGCAGCCAAGGAGGGATGGGGGATGAAAAACTGTTTTTT. This encodes CASSQGGMGDEKLFF.

The chain employs TRBV11-2 and TRBJ2-4; 10 bases are shared with TRBD2. This CDR3 has 16 residues. Unmatched junction bases numbered 6, after V lost 7 bases and J lost 0 bases. CDR1 and CDR2 from the germline V gene are SGHAT and FQNNGV. CDR3 sequence: CASTGLAELAKNIQYF. The CDR3 DNA sequence: TGTGCCAGCACCGGACTAGCGGAACTAGCCAAAAACATTCAGTACTTC.

This clone was observed once. The chain recombines TRBV11-3 with TRBJ2-3, with D uncertain. Germline CDR1 SGHNT, CDR2 YENEEA. The CDR3 has 15 residues. With 0 bases removed from V and 0 bases from J, the gap between germline ends came to 7 bases. For the CDR3, the DNA is TGTGCCAGCAGCTTAGAGGGCAGCAGCACAGATACGCAGTATTTT. Translating gives CASSLEGSSTDTQYF. Based on the CDR3 plus reference TRBV11-3 and TRBJ2-3, the full variable domain is EAGVVQSPRYKIIEKKQPVAFWCNPISGHNTLYWYLQNLGQGPELLIRYENEEAVDDSQLPKDRFSAERLKGVDSTLKIQPAELGDSAVYLCASSLEGSSTDTQYFGPGTRLTVL.

V is TRBV11-3 and J is TRBJ1-5; no reliable D call. The CDR3 extends over 15 amino acids. Germline-derived CDR1 and CDR2 are SGHNT and YENEEA. Trimming stripped 0 bases from V and 4 bases from J, with 10 bases between. DNA for the CDR3: TGTGCCAGCAGCTTAGAGGGTGAGCAAAATCAGCCCCAGCATTTT. As protein: CASSLEGEQNQPQHF.

The rearrangement uses TRBV7-9 and TRBJ1-1; D might be TRBD1 (5 bases). This CDR3 is 14 amino acids long. V shed 5 bases and J shed 6 bases, with 16 bases lying between them. Germline values: CDR1 SEHNR, CDR2 FQNEAQ (reference sequence). Written as DNA, the CDR3 is TGTGCCAGCAGCACCCCCTGGACAAACTCTGAAGCTTTCTTT. Translated, it gives CASSTPWTNSEAFF.

The chain is built from TRBV30 and TRBJ1-3; D not resolved. The germline V and J ends were trimmed by 0 bases and 1 base, with 10 bases remaining between them. Germline loops: CDR1 GTSNPN, CDR2 SVGIG (reference sequence). This CDR3 contains 15 residues. The CDR3 sequence is CAWSVTRFSGNTIYF. The CDR3 nucleotides are TGTGCCTGGAGTGTGACCAGGTTTTCTGGAAACACCATATATTTT.

The CDR3 reads CASSRSGGREVGETQYF. The CDR3 coding sequence is TGTGCCAGTAGTAGGTCCGGGGGGCGGGAGGTTGGAGAGACCCAGTACTTC. The V call is TRBV19, the J call TRBJ2-5; TRBD2 matches 8 bases. CDR3 length: 17 amino acids. CDR1 is LNHDA and CDR2 is SQIVND in the germline V gene (reference sequence). J lost 4 bases, V lost 4 bases, and 14 bases had no gene match.

This clone was seen once. The chain carries TRBV7-2 and TRBJ2-7; TRBD2 agrees at 7 bases. V gave up 5 bases and J gave up 4 bases; unmatched junction bases: 8. This CDR3 has 14 amino acids. Germline CDR1 SGHTA, CDR2 FQGNSA. CDR3 coding DNA: TGTGCCAGCAGCCCCTTCGCGGGAGTATACGAGCAGTACTTC. It specifies CASSPFAGVYEQYF.

A few counts support this clone. CDR3 residues: CASSPLGSNEKLFF. The CDR3 nucleotides are TGCGCCAGCAGCCCCTTAGGGAGTAATGAAAAACTGTTTTTT. This rearrangement joins TRBV4-1 to TRBJ1-4; unclear D gene. V was shortened by 4 bases and J by 4 bases, with 10 bases between the two germline ends. The CDR3 contains 14 residues. Germline V CDR1 and CDR2: MGHRA, YSYEKL.

The rearrangement joins TRBV19 to TRBJ2-2, with D tentatively TRBD1 (5 bases). The CDR3 sequence is 12 residues long. V lost 7 bases and J lost 7, with 10 bases in between. CDR1 and CDR2 from the germline V gene are LNHDA and SQIVND (reference sequence). In nucleotides, the CDR3 is TGTGCCAGTAAAGGGGCTTTCGGGGAGCTGTTTTTT. Translation: CASKGAFGELFF.

The chain has TRBV6-6 and TRBJ2-5; D remains unclear. The CDR3 is 16 residues long. Germline loops: CDR1 MNHNY, CDR2 SVGAGI (reference sequence). V dropped 0 bases and J dropped 2 bases, with 13 bases sitting between them. The CDR3 DNA follows: TGTGCCAGCAGTTACTCGAGTGGGGTGGGGCAAGAGACCCAGTACTTC. Its translation: CASSYSSGVGQETQYF.

The chain couples TRBV5-1 to TRBJ1-2, with D tentatively TRBD1 (5 bases). The CDR3 is 12 amino acids. Trimming pared 5 bases from V and 4 bases from J, leaving 9 bases between. Germline V gene sequence: CDR1 SGHRS, CDR2 YFSETQ. The CDR3 region has the DNA TGCGCCAGCAGACTCGACAGCTATGGCTACACCTTC. It encodes CASRLDSYGYTF.

The chain is built from TRBV9 and TRBJ2-7, with D perhaps TRBD2 (6 bases). The CDR3 is 13 amino acids. Germline V gives CDR1 SGDLS, CDR2 YYNGEE. V was clipped by 4 bases and J by 6 bases, with 14 bases between them. CDR3 residues: CASSPGTSGEQYF. CDR3 nucleotides: TGTGCCAGCAGCCCCGGGACTTCGGGCGAGCAGTACTTC. Full variable domain (missing parts from reference TRBV9 and TRBJ2-7): DSGVTQTPKHLITATGQRVTLRCSPRSGDLSVYWYQQSLDQGLQFLIQYYNGEERAKGNILERFSAQQFPDLHSELNLSSLELGDSALYFCASSPGTSGEQYFGPGTRLTVT.

V and J are TRBV4-2 and TRBJ2-3, with 10 bases identical to TRBD2. The CDR3 has 14 amino acids. CDR1 and CDR2 (germline): LGHNA, YNFKEQ. Trimming cost V 4 bases and J 4 bases; bases outside gene matches: 2. The CDR3 sequence is CASSPSGSADTQYF. The CDR3 DNA sequence: TGTGCCAGCAGCCCTAGCGGGAGCGCAGATACGCAGTATTTT.

The rearrangement uses TRBV19 and TRBJ2-7; 11 bases are shared with TRBD2. V was pared by 5 bases and J by 1 base, with 4 bases of the junction left unmatched. The CDR3 is 15 residues long. Germline V gene lookup returns CDR1 LNHDA and CDR2 SQIVND (reference sequence). The DNA of the CDR3 is TGTGCCAGTAGTTTTACTAGCGGGAGTTCCTACGAGCAGTACTTC. It yields the protein CASSFTSGSSYEQYF.

The chain employs TRBV7-3 and TRBJ2-2; D is undetermined. Germline-derived CDR1 and CDR2 are SGHTA and FQGTGA. This CDR3 region has 14 residues. V shed 1 base and J shed 7 bases, with 10 bases lying between them. For the CDR3, the DNA is TGTGCCAGCAGCTTAATAGGGATAGGCGGGGAGCTGTTTTTT. Translated: CASSLIGIGGELFF. The complete variable domain, with remaining parts taken from reference TRBV7-3 and TRBJ2-2, reads GAGVSQTPSNKVTEKGKYVELRCDPISGHTALYWYRQSLGQGPEFLIYFQGTGAADDSGLPNDRFFAVRPEGSVSTLKIQRTERGDSAVYLCASSLIGIGGELFFGEGSRLTVL.

V usage is TRBV29-1 and J usage is TRBJ2-1; 9 nucleotides match TRBD2. The J segment lost 8 bases and the V segment lost 3 bases, leaving 8 bases of the junction unmatched. CDR3 length: 14 amino acids. Germline loops: CDR1 SQVTM, CDR2 ANQGSEA. For the CDR3, the DNA is TGCAGCGTTGATGGGCGGGAGGGCCTCGATGAGCAGTTCTTC. This translates into CSVDGREGLDEQFF.

V and J are TRBV5-8 and TRBJ2-7; TRBD1 matches 7 bases. This CDR3 spans 18 amino acids. CDR1 is SGHTS, CDR2 YDEGEE, per germline. V dropped 0 bases and J dropped 0; count of bases not matched to a gene: 12. In nucleotides, the CDR3 is TGTGCCAGCAGCTTGGGGACTTTACAGGGGCCTTTCTCCTACGAGCAGTACTTC. Amino acids: CASSLGTLQGPFSYEQYF.

The V and J genes are TRBV7-6 and TRBJ2-3; maybe TRBD2 (5 bases). Trimming removed 2 bases at V and 11 bases at J, with 11 bases between. Germline V lookup: CDR1 SGHVS, CDR2 FNYEAQ. The CDR3 runs 12 residues. CDR3 protein: CASSLSPGRQYF. The CDR3 DNA reads as TGTGCCAGCAGCTTATCCCCGGGAAGGCAGTATTTT.